The 2 T cell receptor beta chains given below trace back to one sample, sequenced in a study of T cells in Graves' hyperthyroidism and ophthalmopathy. Researchers took RNA transcripts and amplified the TCR beta CDR3 regions from them. First-round RT-PCR with HTBI primers amplified the TCR CDR3 region. TCRdb independently ran MiXCR on the multiplex PCR reads; one entry per CDR3 protein. This sample has over 500,000 distinct CDR3 sequences, with about 45% found just once. Material: peripheral blood or thyroid tissue (not recorded which). Receptor source: an adult woman with Graves' disease, either hyperthyroidism or ophthalmopathy (not recorded which).

The genes are TRBV6-1 and TRBJ2-7, with TRBD2 identical over 15 bases. The CDR3 extends over 16 amino acids. Germline assignment: CDR1 MNHNS and CDR2 SASEGT. CDR3 sequence: CVTWAGGTSGRSKQYF. In DNA, the CDR3 is TGTGTGACGTGGGCTGGAGGGACTAGCGGGAGGAGCAAGCAGTACTTC.

This rearrangement joins TRBV9 to TRBJ1-2; 10 nucleotides match TRBD1. Germline V lookup: CDR1 SGDLS, CDR2 YYNGEE. J was trimmed by 6 bases and V by 2 bases; bases with no gene match: 7. The CDR3 spans 15 residues. The CDR3 protein is CASSVRDRGAHGYTF. The CDR3 coding sequence is TGTGCCAGCAGCGTCAGGGACAGGGGAGCCCATGGCTACACCTTC. The variable domain in full, with the rest retrieved from reference TRBV9 and TRBJ1-2, is DSGVTQTPKHLITATGQRVTLRCSPRSGDLSVYWYQQSLDQGLQFLIQYYNGEERAKGNILERFSAQQFPDLHSELNLSSLELGDSALYFCASSVRDRGAHGYTFGSGTRLTVV.